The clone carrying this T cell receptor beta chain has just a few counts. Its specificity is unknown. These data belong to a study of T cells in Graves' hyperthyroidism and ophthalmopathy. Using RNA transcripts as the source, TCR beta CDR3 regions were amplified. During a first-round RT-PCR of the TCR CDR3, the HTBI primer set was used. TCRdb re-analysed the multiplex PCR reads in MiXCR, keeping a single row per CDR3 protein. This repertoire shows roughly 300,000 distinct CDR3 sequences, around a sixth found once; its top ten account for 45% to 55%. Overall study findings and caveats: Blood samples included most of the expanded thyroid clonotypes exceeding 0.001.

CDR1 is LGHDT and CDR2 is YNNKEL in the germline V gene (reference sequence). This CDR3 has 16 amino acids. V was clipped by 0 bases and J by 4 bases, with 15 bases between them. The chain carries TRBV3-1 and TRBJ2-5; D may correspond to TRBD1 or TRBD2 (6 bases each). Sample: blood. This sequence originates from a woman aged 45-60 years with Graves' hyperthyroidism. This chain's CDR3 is CASSQDFPRGRETQYF. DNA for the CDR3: TGTGCCAGCAGCCAAGATTTCCCCCGGGGGCGAGAGACCCAGTACTTC.